Sequencing of this T cell receptor (beta chain) was carried out in a study of T cells after yellow fever vaccination. Findings and limits, study-wide: Among primary-vaccination clones, most reappeared after the booster, at roughly 96% for CD4 and roughly 90% for CD8. Peaking faster, on day 5 versus 15, the secondary response was nonetheless weaker. A small share of clonotypes appeared in both CD4 and CD8 compartments.

The V end lost 8 bases, the J end lost 2 bases, and 10 bases lay between the germline ends. The CDR3 loop spans 12 amino acids. This clonotype was recorded at least ten times. The antigen is not known. A process of 5'RACE template switching, which added a universal primer site and UMIs, was used to make TCR cDNA. Each CDR3 protein is one row after TCRdb ran MiXCR on the 5' RACE reads. The sample has 80,000 to 100,000 distinct CDR3 sequences, around 5.8% seen once. Specimen: CD8+ T cells sorted from PBMCs, collected 10 days after the yellow fever booster vaccination. This TCR derives from a man aged 18 to 30 who received the YFV17D yellow fever vaccine. The chain is built from TRBV12-3 or TRBV12-4 and TRBJ2-7; maybe TRBD1 (5 bases). Here the CDR3 DNA reads TGTGCCAGCGGGCAGGGCCCCTACGAGCAGTACTTC. It codes for CASGQGPYEQYF.